This TCR beta chain was found in a study of T cells in Graves' hyperthyroidism and ophthalmopathy. CDR1 is SGHRS, CDR2 YFSETQ, per germline. Trimming removed 4 bases from V and 5 bases from J, with 23 bases in between. CDR3 length: 17 amino acids. This clonotype was seen many times. From RNA transcripts, TCR beta CDR3 regions were amplified. TCR CDR3 regions were first amplified by RT-PCR with HTBI primers. TCRdb passed the multiplex PCR reads through MiXCR, listing each CDR3 protein once. This sample has around 600,000 distinct CDR3 sequences, with approximately 15% found just once. The sequenced sample was blood. This chain links TRBV5-1 with TRBJ2-3, with D maybe TRBD1 (6 bases). The TCR originated in a woman aged 18-29 years with Graves' ophthalmopathy. As DNA, the CDR3 is TGCGCCAGCAGCCGCACCGTAAGACAGGTTCAGGAAGATACGCAGTATTTT. The encoded protein is CASSRTVRQVQEDTQYF.